This entry is about one T cell receptor beta chain. The split of CD4+ cells yielded CD45RA+ naive and CD45RA-negative memory subsets. CDR1 SGHNT and CDR2 YYREEE come from the germline V gene (reference sequence). The V gene lost 0 bases and the J gene lost 5 bases, with 15 bases spanning the gap. This CDR3 region has 15 residues. This sample is part of a study of shared clonotypes between healthy human individuals. Study summary: Each donor's CD8 memory used one plate, CD8 naive two, each CD4 subset three.

TCRdb's table, derived via immunoSEQ multiplex PCR, lists solely in-frame clones and lacks some. This sample has about 2.3 million clones; 85% to 95% occur once, and the top ten carry 0.3% to 0.4%. The chain has TRBV5-4 and TRBJ2-7, with D tentatively TRBD2 (6 bases). Sequencing input: naive CD4+ T cells from PBMCs. Regarding subset: CD45RA+ positively selected. The clonotype was recovered from a man between 18 and 29 years old in good health. Some clones in this sample may be carry-over from other donors' samples. CDR3 loop: CASSLVAGRGHEQYF. CDR3 nucleotides: TGTGCCAGCAGCTTGGTGGCGGGGAGAGGTCACGAGCAGTACTTC.